This T cell receptor (beta chain) was obtained from a study of technical replicates of blood from several donors. Profiled with immunoSEQ multiplex PCR; TCRdb holds only in-frame clones, not every one. The data show around 95,000 clones, approximately 94% seen once. CDR1 and CDR2 from the germline V gene are MDHEN and SYDVKM. This CDR3 spans 14 amino acids. With 5 bases removed from V and 4 bases from J, the gap between germline ends came to 15 bases. Source material: T cells isolated from PBMCs. The clonotype comes from a human donor in good health. The gene calls are TRBV28 and TRBJ2-7; perhaps TRBD2 as D (6 bases). CDR3 protein: CASSLGGRQYEQYF. As DNA, the CDR3 is TGTGCCAGCAGTCTGGGGGGACGGCAATACGAGCAGTACTTC. Supplemented by reference TRBV28 and TRBJ2-7, the full variable domain reads DVKVTQSSRYLVKRTGEKVFLECVQDMDHENMFWYRQDPGLGLRLIYFSYDVKMKEKGDIPEGYSVSREKKERFSLILESASTNQTSMYLCASSLGGRQYEQYFGPGTRLTVT.